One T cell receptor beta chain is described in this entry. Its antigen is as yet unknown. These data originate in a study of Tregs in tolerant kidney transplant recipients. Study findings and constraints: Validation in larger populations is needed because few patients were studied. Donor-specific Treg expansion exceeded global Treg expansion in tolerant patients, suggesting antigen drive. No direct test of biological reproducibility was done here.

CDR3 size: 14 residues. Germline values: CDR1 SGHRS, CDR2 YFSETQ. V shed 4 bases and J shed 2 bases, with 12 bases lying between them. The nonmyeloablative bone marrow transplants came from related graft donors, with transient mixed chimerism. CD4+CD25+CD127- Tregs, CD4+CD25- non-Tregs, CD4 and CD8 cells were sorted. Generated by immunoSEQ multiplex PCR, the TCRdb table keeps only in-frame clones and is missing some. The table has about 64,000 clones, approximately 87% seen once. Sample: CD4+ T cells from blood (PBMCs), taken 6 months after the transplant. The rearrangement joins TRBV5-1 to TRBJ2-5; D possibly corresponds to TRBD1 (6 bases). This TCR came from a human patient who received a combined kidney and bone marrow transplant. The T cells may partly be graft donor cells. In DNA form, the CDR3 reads TGCGCCAGCAGCCCGACAGGTATACAAGAGACCCAGTACTTC. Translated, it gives CASSPTGIQETQYF.